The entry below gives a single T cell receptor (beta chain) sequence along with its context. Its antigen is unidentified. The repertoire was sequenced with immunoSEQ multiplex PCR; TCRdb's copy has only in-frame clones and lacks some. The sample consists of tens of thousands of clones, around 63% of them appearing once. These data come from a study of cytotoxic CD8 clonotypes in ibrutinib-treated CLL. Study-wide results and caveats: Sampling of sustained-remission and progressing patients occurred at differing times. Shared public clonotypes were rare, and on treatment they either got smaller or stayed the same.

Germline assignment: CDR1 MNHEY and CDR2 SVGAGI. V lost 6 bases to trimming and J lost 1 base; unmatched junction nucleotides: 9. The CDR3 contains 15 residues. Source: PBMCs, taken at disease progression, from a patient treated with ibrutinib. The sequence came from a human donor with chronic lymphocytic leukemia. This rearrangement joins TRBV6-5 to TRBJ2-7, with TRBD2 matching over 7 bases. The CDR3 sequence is CASRKTGLTSYEQYF. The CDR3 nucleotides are TGTGCCAGCAGGAAGACGGGACTAACATCCTACGAGCAGTACTTC.